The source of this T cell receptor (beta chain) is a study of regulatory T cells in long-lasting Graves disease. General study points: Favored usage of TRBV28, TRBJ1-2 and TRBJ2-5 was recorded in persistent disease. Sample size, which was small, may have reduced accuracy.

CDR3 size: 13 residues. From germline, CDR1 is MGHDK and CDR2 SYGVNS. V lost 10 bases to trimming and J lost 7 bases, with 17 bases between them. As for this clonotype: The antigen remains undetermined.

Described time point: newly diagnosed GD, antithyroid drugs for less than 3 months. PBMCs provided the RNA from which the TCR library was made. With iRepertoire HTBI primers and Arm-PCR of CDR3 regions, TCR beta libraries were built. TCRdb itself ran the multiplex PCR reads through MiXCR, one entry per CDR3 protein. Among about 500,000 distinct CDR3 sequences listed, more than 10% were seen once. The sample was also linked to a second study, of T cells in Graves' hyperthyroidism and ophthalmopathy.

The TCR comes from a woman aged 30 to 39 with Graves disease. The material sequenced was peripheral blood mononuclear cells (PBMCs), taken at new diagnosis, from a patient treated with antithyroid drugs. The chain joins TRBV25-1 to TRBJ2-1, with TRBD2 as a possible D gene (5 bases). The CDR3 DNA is TGTGCCACCAGGTTCGGAGCGGCGAATGAGCAGTTCTTC. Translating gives CATRFGAANEQFF.